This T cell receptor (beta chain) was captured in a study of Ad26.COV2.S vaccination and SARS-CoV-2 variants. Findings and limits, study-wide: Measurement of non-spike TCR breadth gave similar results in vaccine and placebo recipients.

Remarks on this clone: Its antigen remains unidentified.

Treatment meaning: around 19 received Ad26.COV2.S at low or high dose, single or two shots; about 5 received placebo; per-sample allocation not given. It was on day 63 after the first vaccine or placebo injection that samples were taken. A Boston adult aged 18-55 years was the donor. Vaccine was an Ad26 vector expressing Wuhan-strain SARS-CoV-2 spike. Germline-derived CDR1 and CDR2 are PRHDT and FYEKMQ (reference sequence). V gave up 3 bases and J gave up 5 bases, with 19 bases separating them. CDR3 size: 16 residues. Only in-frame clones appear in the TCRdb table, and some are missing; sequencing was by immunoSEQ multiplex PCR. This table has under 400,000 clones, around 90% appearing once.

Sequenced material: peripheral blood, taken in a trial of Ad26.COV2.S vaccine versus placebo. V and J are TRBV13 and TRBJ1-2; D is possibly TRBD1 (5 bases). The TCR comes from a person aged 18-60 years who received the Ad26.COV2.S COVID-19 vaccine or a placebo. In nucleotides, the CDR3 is TGTGCCAGCAGCTTCCACCGGGACCTAAAGTTTTATGGCTACACCTTC. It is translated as CASSFHRDLKFYGYTF.